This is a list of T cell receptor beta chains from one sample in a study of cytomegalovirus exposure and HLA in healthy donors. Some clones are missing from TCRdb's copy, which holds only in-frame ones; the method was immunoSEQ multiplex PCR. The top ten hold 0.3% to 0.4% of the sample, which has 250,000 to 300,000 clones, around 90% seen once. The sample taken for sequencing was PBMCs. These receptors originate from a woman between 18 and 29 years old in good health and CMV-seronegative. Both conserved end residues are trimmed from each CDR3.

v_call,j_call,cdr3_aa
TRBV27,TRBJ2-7,ASSFSGEQY
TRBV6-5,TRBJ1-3,ASYKDSGNTIY
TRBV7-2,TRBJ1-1,ASSFDRLNKAF
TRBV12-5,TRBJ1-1,ASGLEDTEAF
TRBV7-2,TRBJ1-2,ASSPDREDGYT
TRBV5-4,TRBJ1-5,ASSPGQGTHQPQH
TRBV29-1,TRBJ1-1,SGLARVNTEAF
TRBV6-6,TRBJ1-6,ASKDIRRSPLH
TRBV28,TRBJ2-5,ASSYETTETQY
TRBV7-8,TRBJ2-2,ASSINAGVRDTGESF
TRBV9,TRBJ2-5,ASSVASPGRQGRETQY
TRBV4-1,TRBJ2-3,ASSQTGTSGTTDTQY
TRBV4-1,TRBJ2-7,ASSLLVAGGSYEQY
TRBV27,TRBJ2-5,ASSLASGGPETQY
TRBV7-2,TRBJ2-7,ASSLVGTVSYEQY
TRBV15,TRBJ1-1,ATSRVPQNTEAF
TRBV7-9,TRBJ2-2,ASSLGANLGELF
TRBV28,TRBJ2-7,ASSPPEGAYEQY
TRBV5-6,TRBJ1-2,ASSFTGGAGNYGYT
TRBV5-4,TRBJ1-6,ASSPMRDYNSPLH
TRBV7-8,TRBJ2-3,ASRGETRQGPSTDTQY
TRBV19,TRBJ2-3,ASSDRTGSTDTQY
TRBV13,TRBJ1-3,ASSLRDTGLGSGNTIY
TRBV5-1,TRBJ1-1,ASSPGTGGWDTEAF
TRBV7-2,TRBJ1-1,ASSLTGVYTEAF
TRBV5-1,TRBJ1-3,ASSLGQGDTIY
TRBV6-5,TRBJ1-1,ASSLQGTEAF
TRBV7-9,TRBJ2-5,AAGGETQY
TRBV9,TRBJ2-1,ASSPQGRAYNEQF
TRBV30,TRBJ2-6,AWQGAAGANVLT
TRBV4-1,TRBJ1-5,ASSQATESNQPQH
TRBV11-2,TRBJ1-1,ASSLEQGLDTEAF
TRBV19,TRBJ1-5,ASSIQVRQYNQPQH
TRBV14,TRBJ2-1,ASSQASGAYNEQF
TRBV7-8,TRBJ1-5,ASSLVGTGNQPQH
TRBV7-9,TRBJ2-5,ASSSHRSGETQY
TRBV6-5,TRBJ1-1,ASSDSTEAF
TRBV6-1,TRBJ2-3,ASSEALGRADTQY
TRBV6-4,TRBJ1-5,ASRPQGAPWNQPQH
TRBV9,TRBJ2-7,ASSVEMPRGVNYEQY
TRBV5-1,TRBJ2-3,ASSRGGTHIDTQY
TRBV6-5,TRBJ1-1,ASSPTWSSNTEAF
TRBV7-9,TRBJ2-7,ASSLGVTDEQY